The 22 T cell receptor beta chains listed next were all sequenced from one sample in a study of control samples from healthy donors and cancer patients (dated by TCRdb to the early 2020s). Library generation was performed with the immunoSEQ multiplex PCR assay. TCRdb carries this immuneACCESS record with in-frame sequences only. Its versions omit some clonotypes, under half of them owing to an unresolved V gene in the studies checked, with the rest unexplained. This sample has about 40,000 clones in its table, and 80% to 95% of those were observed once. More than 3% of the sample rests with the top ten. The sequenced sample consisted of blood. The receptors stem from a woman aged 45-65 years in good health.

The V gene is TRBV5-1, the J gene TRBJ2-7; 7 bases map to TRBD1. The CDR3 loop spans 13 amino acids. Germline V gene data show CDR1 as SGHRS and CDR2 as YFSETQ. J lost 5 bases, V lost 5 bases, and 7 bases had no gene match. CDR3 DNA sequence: TGCGCCAGCAGTTACAGGGGTGTAGACGAGCAGTACTTC. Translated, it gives CASSYRGVDEQYF.

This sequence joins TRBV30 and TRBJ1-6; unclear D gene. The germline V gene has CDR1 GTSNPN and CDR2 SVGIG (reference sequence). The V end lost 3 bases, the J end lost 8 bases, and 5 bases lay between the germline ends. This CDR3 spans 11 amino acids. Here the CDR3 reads CAWRIDSPLHF. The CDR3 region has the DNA TGTGCCTGGAGGATAGATTCACCCCTCCACTTT.

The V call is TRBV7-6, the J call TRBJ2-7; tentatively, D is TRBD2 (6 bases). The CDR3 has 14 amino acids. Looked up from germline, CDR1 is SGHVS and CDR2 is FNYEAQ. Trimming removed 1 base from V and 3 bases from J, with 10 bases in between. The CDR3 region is CASSLGGGSYEQYF. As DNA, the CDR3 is TGTGCCAGCAGCTTAGGGGGAGGTAGCTACGAGCAGTACTTC.

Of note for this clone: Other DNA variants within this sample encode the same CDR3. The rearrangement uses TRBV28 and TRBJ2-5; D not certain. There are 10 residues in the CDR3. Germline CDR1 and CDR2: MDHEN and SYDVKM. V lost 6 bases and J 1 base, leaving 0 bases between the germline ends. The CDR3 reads CASSQETQYF. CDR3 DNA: TGTGCCAGCAGCCAAGAGACCCAGTACTTC.

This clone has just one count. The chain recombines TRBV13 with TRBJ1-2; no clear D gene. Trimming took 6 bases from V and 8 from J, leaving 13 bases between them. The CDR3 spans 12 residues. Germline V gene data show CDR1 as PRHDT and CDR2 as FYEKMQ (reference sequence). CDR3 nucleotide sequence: TGTGCCAGCAGTCTTGGGATGGAAGGCTACACCTTC. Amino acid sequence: CASSLGMEGYTF.

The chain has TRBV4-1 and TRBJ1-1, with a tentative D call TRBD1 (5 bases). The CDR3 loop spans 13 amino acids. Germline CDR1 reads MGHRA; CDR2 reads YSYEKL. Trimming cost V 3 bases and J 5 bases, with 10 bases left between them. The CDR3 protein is CASSHGQRTEAFF. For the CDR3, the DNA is TGCGCCAGCAGCCACGGACAAAGGACTGAAGCTTTCTTT.

Here the CDR3 reads CASSPLAENTGELFF. CDR3 in DNA: TGTGCCAGCTCACCATTAGCGGAGAACACCGGGGAGCTGTTTTTT. V usage is TRBV18 and J usage is TRBJ2-2; D perhaps matches TRBD2 (6 bases). Germline CDR1 KGHSH, CDR2 LQKENI. CDR3 length equals 15 residues. V lost 2 bases to trimming and J lost 1 base, with 8 bases between them.

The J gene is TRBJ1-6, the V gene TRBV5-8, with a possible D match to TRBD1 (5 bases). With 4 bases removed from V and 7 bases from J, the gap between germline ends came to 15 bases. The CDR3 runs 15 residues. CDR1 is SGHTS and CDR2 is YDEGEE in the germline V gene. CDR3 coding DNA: TGTGCCAGCAGCCGAGGGACTCCTCAAAATTCACCCCTCCACTTT. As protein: CASSRGTPQNSPLHF.

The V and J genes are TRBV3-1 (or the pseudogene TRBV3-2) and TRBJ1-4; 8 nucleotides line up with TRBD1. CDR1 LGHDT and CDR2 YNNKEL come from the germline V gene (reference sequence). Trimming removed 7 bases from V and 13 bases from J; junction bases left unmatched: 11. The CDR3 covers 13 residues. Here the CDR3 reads CASKGGQDVALFF. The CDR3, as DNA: TGTGCCAGCAAGGGGGGACAGGACGTCGCACTGTTTTTT.

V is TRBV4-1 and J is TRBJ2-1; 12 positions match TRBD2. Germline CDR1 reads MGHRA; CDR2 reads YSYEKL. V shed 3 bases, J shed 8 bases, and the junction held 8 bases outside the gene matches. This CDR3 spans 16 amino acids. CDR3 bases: TGCGCCAGCAGCCAGGAAGGACTAGCGGGAAGGGATGAGCAGTTCTTC. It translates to CASSQEGLAGRDEQFF.

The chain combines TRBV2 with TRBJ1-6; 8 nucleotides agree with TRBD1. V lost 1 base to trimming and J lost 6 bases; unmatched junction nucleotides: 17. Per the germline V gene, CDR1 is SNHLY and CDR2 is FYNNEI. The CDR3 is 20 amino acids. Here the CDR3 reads CASSEDPASQDRGANSPLHF. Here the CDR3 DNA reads TGTGCCAGCAGTGAAGACCCCGCCTCACAAGACAGGGGAGCTAATTCACCCCTCCACTTT.

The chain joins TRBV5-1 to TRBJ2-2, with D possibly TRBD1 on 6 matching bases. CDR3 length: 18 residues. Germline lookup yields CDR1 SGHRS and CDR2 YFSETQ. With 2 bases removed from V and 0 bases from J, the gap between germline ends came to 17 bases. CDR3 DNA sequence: TGCGCCAGCAGCTTTACCGATAGACAGGCGCCGAACACCGGGGAGCTGTTTTTT. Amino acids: CASSFTDRQAPNTGELFF. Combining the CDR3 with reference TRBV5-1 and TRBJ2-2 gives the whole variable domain KAGVTQTPRYLIKTRGQQVTLSCSPISGHRSVSWYQQTPGQGLQFLFEYFSETQRNKGNFPGRFSGRQFSNSRSEMNVSTLELGDSALYLCASSFTDRQAPNTGELFFGEGSRLTVL.

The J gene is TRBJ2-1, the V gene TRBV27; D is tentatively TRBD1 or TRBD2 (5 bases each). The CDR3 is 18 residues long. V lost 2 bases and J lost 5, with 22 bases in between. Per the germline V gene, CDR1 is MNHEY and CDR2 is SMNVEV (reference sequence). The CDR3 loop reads CASSLRLGWGPDNNEQFF. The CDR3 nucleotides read TGTGCCAGCAGTTTAAGGTTGGGGTGGGGACCTGATAACAATGAGCAGTTCTTC.

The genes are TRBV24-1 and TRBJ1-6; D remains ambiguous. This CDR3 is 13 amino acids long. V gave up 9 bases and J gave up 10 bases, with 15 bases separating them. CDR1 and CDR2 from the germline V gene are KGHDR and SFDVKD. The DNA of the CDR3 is TGTGCCACCGCCCGGGGAAGCAGCTCACCCCTCCACTTT. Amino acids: CATARGSSSPLHF.

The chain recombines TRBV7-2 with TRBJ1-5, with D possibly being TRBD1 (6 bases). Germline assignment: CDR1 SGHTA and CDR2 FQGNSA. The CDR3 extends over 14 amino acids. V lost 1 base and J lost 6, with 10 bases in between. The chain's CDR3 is CASSLDGGRQPQHF. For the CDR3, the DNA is TGTGCCAGCAGCTTAGACGGGGGCCGTCAGCCCCAGCATTTT.

DNA of the CDR3: TGTGCCAGTAGTTCCCGCTGGGGGGCTCCGGGGTCGGTACGGGGTGAAGCTTTCTTT. Amino acids: CASSSRWGAPGSVRGEAFF. The chain employs TRBV19 and TRBJ1-1; perhaps TRBD1 as D (6 bases). Germline V gene sequence: CDR1 LNHDA, CDR2 SQIVND (reference sequence). V was shortened by 5 bases and J by 7 bases, with 32 bases between the two germline ends. The CDR3 runs 19 residues. The entire variable domain, with the rest obtained from reference TRBV19 and TRBJ1-1, is as follows: DGGITQSPKYLFRKEGQNVTLSCEQNLNHDAMYWYRQDPGQGLRLIYYSQIVNDFQKGDIAEGYSVSREKKESFPLTVTSAQKNPTAFYLCASSSRWGAPGSVRGEAFFGQGTRLTVV.

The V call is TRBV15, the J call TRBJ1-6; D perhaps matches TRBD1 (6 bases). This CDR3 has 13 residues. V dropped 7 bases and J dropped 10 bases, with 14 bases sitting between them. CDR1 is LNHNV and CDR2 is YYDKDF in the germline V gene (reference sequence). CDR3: CATTGGAGSPLHF. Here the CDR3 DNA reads TGTGCCACCACGGGGGGGGCTGGGTCACCCCTCCACTTT.

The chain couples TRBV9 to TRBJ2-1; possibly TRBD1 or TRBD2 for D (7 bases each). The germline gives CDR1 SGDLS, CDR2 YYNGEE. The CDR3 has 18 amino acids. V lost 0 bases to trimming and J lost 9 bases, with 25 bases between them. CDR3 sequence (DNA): TGTGCCAGCAGCGTAGTGGGAACTGGACTAGAGGGGGCCGGTGAGCAGTTCTTC. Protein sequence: CASSVVGTGLEGAGEQFF.

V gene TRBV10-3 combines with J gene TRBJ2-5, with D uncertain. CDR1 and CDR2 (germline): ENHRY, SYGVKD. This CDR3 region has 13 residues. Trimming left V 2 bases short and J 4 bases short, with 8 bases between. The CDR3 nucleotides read TGTGCCATCAGTGAGGCCCTGATAGAGACCCAGTACTTC. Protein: CAISEALIETQYF.

The CDR3 region is CASSLGTSGQETQYF. The CDR3 DNA reads TGTGCCAGCAGCTTAGGGACTAGCGGACAAGAGACCCAGTACTTC. The chain employs TRBV7-9 and TRBJ2-5, with 10 positions matching TRBD2. This CDR3 spans 15 amino acids. Trimming cost V 1 base and J 2 bases; bases outside gene matches: 1. Germline CDR1 SEHNR, CDR2 FQNEAQ (reference sequence). The whole variable domain, remainder taken from reference TRBV7-9 and TRBJ2-5, is DTGVSQNPRHKITKRGQNVTFRCDPISEHNRLYWYRQTLGQGPEFLTYFQNEAQLEKSRLLSDRFSAERPKGSFSTLEIQRTEQGDSAMYLCASSLGTSGQETQYFGPGTRLLVL.

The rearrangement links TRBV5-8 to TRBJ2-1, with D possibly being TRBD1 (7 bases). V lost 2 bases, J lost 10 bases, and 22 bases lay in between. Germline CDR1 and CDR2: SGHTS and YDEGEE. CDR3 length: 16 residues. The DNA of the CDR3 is TGTGCCAGCAGCTTCGTGGGGGGAGACGCGACAGGGGAGCAGTTCTTC. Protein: CASSFVGGDATGEQFF.

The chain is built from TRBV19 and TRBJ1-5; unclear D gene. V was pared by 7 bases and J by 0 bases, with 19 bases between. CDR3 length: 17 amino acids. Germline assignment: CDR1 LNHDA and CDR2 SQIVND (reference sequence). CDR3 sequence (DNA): TGTGCCAGTAATCCTCGGGTGACTCGCACTAGCAATCAGCCCCAGCATTTT. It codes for CASNPRVTRTSNQPQHF.